This paragraph covers one TCR beta chain sequence. Its antigen remains undetermined. No quality values exist for individual bases; no much larger clone is one base distant. The sample originates from a study of T-cell reconstitution after alpha-beta-depleted transplantation in children (dated by TCRdb to 2015 to 2016). For context, the study as a whole: The study quantitatively tracked T-cell immune reconstitution after TCRalphabeta/CD19-depleted allogeneic hematopoietic cell transplantation in children using TCR repertoire profiling.

Library prep was done by PCR. Instrument on record: Illumina HiSeq 2500. To normalize quantification of the TCRbeta repertoire, the TCR libraries were built with molecular barcoding that relied on unique molecular identifiers. TCRdb cleaned the public reads at Q25 with fastp, built clones with MiXCR and kept in-frame beta chains. Entries are consolidated by CDR3 protein sequence, retaining the most common genes and DNA. The sample includes more than 85,000 distinct CDR3 sequences, with around a tenth observed a single time. Approximately 8% of the sample is held by the ten biggest clonotypes. V loses 0 bases, J loses 7 bases, and the germline ends lie 14 bases apart. CDR1 SGHNT and CDR2 YYREEE were looked up in the germline V gene (reference sequence). Counted from cysteine to phenylalanine, this CDR3 has 15 amino acids. The kept DNA is CDR3 alone, 45 bases in frame from the first base.

This chain is built from TRBV5-4 and TRBJ2-1; perhaps TRBD1 is the D gene, with 5 bases matching. Specimen: PBMCs from the stem cell graft donor, collected from the stem cell graft. This TCR came from a human donor who donated a stem cell graft to a child with acute lymphoblastic leukemia. This receptor carries the CDR3 CASSLAGRLQNEQFF. The base sequence is TGTGCCAGCAGCTTGGCAGGGCGTCTACAGAATGAGCAGTTCTTC.